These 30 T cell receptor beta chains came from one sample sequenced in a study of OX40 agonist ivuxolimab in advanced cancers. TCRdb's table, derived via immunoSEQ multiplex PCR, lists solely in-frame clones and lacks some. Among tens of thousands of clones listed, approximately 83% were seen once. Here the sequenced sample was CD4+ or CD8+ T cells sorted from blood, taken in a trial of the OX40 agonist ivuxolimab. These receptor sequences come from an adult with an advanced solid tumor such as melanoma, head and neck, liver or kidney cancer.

The CDR3 region is CASSAMDTPRNTIYF. The CDR3 nucleotides are TGTGCCAGCAGCGCTATGGACACGCCAAGAAACACCATATATTTT. The chain recombines TRBV6-5 with TRBJ1-3, with D possibly TRBD1 on 5 matching bases. The CDR3 is made up of 15 amino acids. Germline lookup yields CDR1 MNHEY and CDR2 SVGAGI. Deletions cut 6 bases from V and 5 bases from J, with 17 bases between.

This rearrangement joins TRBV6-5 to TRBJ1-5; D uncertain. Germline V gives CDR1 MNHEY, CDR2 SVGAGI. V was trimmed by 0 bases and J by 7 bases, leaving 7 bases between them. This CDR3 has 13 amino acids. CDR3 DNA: TGTGCCAGCAGTTACTCGAGTGGCCAGCCCCAGCATTTT. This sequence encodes CASSYSSGQPQHF.

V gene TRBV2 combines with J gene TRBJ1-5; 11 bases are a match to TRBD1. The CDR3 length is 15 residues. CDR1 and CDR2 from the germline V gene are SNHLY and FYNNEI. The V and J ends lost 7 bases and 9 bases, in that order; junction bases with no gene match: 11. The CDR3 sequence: CASNGGQGVGGPQHF. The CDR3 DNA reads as TGTGCCAGCAACGGGGGACAGGGGGTTGGTGGGCCCCAGCATTTT.

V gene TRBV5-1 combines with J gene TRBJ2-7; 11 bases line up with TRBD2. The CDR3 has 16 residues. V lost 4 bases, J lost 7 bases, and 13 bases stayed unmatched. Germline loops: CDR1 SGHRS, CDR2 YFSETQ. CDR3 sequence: CASSIAPSGGPGEQYF. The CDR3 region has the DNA TGCGCCAGCAGCATTGCCCCTAGCGGGGGGCCGGGGGAGCAGTACTTC. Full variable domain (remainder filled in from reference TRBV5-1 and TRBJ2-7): KAGVTQTPRYLIKTRGQQVTLSCSPISGHRSVSWYQQTPGQGLQFLFEYFSETQRNKGNFPGRFSGRQFSNSRSEMNVSTLELGDSALYLCASSIAPSGGPGEQYFGPGTRLTVT.

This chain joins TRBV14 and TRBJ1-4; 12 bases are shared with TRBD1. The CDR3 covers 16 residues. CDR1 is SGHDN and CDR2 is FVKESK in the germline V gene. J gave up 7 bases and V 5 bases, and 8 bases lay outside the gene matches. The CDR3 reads CASSGPGTGGVEKLFF. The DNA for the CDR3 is TGTGCCAGCAGCGGTCCCGGGACAGGGGGCGTTGAAAAACTGTTTTTT.

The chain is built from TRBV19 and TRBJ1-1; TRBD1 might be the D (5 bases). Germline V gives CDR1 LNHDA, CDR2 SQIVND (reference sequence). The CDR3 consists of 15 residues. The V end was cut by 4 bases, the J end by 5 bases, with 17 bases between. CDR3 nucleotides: TGTGCCAGTAGTAGTCCCCCGGCCAAGGGGACTGAAGCTTTCTTT. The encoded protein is CASSSPPAKGTEAFF.

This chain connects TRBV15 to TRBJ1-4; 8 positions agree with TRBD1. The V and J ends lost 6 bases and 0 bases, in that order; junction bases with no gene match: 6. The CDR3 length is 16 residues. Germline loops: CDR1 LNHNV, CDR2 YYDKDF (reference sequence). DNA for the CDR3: TGTGCCACCAGACCAGGGGGCCCTGCAACTAATGAAAAACTGTTTTTT. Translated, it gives CATRPGGPATNEKLFF.

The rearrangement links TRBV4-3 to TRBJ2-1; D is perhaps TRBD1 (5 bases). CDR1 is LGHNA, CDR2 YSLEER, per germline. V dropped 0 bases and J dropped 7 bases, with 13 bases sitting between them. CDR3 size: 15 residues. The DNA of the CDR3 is TGCGCCAGCAGCCAAGATCGTTTAAGGGGTAATGAGCAGTTCTTC. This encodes CASSQDRLRGNEQFF.

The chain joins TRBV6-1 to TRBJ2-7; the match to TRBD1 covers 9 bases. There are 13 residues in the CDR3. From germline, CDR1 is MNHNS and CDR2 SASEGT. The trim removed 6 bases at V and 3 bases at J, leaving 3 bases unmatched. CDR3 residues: CASRRTGVYEQYF. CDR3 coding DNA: TGTGCCAGCAGAAGGACAGGGGTCTACGAGCAGTACTTC.

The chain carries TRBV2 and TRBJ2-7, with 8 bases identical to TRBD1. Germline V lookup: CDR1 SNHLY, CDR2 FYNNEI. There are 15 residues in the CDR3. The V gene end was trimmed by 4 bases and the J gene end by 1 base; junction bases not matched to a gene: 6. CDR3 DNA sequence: TGTGCCAGCAGTGCCGTCGGGACAGGATCCTACGAGCAGTACTTC. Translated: CASSAVGTGSYEQYF.

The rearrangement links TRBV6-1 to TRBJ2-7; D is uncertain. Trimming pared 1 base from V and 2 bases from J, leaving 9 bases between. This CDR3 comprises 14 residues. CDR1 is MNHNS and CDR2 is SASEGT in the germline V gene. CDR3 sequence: CASSEEPGPYEQYF. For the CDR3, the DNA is TGTGCCAGCAGTGAAGAGCCGGGCCCCTACGAGCAGTACTTC.

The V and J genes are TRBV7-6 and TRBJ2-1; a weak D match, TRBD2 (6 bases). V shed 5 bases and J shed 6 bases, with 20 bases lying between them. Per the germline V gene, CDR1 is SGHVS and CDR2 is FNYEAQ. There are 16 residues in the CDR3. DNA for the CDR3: TGTGCCAGCAGCAAGCACCGCTTGGAGGGATCCAATGAGCAGTTCTTC. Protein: CASSKHRLEGSNEQFF. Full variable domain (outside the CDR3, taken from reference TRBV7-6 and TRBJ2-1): GAGVSQSPRYKVTKRGQDVALRCDPISGHVSLYWYRQALGQGPEFLTYFNYEAQQDKSGLPNDRFSAERPEGSISTLTIQRTEQRDSAMYRCASSKHRLEGSNEQFFGPGTRLTVL.

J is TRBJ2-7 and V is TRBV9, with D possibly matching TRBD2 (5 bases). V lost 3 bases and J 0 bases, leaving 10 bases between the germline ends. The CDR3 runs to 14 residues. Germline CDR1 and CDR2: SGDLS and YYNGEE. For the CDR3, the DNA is TGTGCCAGCAGCGCCGGAGGCCGCTCCTACGAGCAGTACTTC. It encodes CASSAGGRSYEQYF.

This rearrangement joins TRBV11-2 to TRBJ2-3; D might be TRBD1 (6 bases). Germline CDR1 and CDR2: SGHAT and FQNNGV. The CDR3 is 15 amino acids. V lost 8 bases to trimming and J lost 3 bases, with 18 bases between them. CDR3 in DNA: TGTGCCAGCCGCAAACCGGGACAAAGGACAGATACGCAGTATTTT. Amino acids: CASRKPGQRTDTQYF.

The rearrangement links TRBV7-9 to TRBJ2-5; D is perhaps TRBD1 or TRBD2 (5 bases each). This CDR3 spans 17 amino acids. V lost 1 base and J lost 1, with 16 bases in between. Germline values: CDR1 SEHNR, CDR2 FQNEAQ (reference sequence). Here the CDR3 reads CASSLEVGRAFQETQYF. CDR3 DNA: TGTGCCAGCAGCTTAGAAGTGGGACGTGCATTCCAAGAGACCCAGTACTTC.

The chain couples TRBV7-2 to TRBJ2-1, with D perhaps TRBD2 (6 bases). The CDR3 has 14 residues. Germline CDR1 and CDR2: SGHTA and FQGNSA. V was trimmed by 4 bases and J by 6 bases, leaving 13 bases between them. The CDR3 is CASSYEGLPNEQFF. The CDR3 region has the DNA TGTGCCAGCAGCTACGAGGGACTTCCCAATGAGCAGTTCTTC.

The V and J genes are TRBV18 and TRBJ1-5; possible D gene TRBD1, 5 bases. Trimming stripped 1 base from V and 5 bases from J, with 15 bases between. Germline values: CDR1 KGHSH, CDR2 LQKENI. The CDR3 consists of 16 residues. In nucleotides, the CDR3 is TGTGCCAGCTCACCACGGGGCAGGGCCCAAGATCAGCCCCAGCATTTT. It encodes CASSPRGRAQDQPQHF.

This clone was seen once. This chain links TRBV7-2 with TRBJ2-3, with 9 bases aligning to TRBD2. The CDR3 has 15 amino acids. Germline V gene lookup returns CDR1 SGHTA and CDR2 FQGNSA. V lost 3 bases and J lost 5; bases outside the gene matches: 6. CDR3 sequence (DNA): TGTGCCAGCAGCTTGCGCGGGGGGGCTGGAGATACGCAGTATTTT. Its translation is CASSLRGGAGDTQYF. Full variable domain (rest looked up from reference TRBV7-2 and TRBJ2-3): GAGVSQSPSNKVTEKGKDVELRCDPISGHTALYWYRQSLGQGLEFLIYFQGNSAPDKSGLPSDRFSAERTGGSVSTLTIQRTQQEDSAVYLCASSLRGGAGDTQYFGPGTRLTVL.

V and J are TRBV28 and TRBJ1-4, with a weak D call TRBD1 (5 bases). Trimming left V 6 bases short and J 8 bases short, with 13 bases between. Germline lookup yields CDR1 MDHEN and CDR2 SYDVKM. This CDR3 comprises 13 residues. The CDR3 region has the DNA TGTGCCAGCAGAGGAGGGACCGCAGAAAAACTGTTTTTT. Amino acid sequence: CASRGGTAEKLFF.

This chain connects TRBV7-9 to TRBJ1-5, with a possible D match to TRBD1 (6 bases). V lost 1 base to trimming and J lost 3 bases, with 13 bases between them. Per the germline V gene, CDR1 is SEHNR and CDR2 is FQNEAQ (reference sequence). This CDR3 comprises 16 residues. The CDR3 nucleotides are TGTGCCAGCAGCTTAGGGGACACCCTTCTCAATCAGCCCCAGCATTTT. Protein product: CASSLGDTLLNQPQHF.

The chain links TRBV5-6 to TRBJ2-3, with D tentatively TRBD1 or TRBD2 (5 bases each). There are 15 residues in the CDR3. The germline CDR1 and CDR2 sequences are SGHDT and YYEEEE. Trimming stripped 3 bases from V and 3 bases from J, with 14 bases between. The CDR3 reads CASSSLGENTDTQYF. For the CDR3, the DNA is TGTGCCAGCAGCTCGTTGGGGGAGAATACAGATACGCAGTATTTT.

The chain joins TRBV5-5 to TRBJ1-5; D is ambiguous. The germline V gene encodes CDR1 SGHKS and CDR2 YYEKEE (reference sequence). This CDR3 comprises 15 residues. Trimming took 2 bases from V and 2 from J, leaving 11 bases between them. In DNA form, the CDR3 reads TGTGCCAGCAGCTTTAAGGGAGGAGGCAATCAGCCCCAGCATTTT. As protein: CASSFKGGGNQPQHF.

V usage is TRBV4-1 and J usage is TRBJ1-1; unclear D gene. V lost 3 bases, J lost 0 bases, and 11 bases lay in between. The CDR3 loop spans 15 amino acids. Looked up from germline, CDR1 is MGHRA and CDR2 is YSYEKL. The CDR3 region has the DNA TGCGCCAGCAGCCAGGCGAACATCCTGAACACTGAAGCTTTCTTT. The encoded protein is CASSQANILNTEAFF.

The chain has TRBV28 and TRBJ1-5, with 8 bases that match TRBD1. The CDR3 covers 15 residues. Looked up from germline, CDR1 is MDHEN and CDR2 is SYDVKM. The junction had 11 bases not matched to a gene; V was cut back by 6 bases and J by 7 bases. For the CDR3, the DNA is TGTGCCAGCAGCGGAACAGGGGGTTCAGGGCAGCCCCAGCATTTT. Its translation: CASSGTGGSGQPQHF.

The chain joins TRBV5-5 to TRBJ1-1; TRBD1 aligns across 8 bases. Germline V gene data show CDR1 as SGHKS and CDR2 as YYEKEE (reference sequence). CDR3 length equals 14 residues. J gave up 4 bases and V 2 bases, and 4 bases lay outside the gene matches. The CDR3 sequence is CASSFSDRVTEAFF. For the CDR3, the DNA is TGTGCCAGCAGCTTCTCGGACAGGGTCACTGAAGCTTTCTTT.

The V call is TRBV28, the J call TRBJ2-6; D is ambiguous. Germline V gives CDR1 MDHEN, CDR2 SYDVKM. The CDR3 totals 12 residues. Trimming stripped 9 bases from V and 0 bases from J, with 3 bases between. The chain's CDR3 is CASTSGANVLTF. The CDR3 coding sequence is TGTGCCAGTACCTCTGGGGCCAACGTCCTGACTTTC.

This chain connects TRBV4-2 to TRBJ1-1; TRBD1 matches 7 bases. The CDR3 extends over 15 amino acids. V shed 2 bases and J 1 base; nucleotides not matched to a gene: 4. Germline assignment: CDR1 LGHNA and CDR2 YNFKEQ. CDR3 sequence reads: CASSQPGQRNTEAFF. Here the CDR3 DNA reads TGTGCCAGCAGCCAACCGGGACAGAGGAACACTGAAGCTTTCTTT.

DNA for the CDR3: TGCGCCAGCAGCTTTTCGCGCAGGGACGAGGAAAAACTGTTTTTT. It translates to CASSFSRRDEEKLFF. The V call is TRBV5-1, the J call TRBJ1-4, with D possibly matching TRBD1 (5 bases). From germline, CDR1 is SGHRS and CDR2 YFSETQ. Trimming pared 2 bases from V and 8 bases from J, leaving 16 bases between. The CDR3 loop spans 15 amino acids.

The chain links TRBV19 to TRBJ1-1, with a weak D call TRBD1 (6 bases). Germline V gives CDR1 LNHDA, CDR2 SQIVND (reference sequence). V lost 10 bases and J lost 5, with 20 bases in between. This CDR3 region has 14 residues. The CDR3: CATAAGGAGTEAFF. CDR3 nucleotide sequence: TGTGCCACCGCCGCCGGGGGGGCAGGTACTGAAGCTTTCTTT.

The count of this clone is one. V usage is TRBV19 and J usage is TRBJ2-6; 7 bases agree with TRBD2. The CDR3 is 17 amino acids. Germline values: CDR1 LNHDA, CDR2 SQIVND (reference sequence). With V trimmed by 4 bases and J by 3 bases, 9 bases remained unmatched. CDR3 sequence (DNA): TGTGCCAGTAGTAACGGCGCCGCGGGGGATGGGGCCAACGTCCTGACTTTC. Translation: CASSNGAAGDGANVLTF. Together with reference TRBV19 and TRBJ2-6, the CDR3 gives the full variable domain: DGGITQSPKYLFRKEGQNVTLSCEQNLNHDAMYWYRQDPGQGLRLIYYSQIVNDFQKGDIAEGYSVSREKKESFPLTVTSAQKNPTAFYLCASSNGAAGDGANVLTFGAGSRLTVL.